The 29 T cell receptor beta chains below all came from one sample that was sequenced in a study of cytomegalovirus exposure and HLA in healthy donors. Repertoires were generated with immunoSEQ multiplex PCR, while TCRdb's copy carries only in-frame clones and drops some. The sample yields under 150,000 clones, 85% to 90% seen once. The sequenced sample was PBMCs. These receptors were obtained from a young woman in good health and CMV-seronegative.

The chain links TRBV28 to TRBJ1-4; 9 bases are a match to TRBD1. Germline assignment: CDR1 MDHEN and CDR2 SYDVKM. With V trimmed by 5 bases and J by 8 bases, 9 bases remained unmatched. CDR3 length: 15 amino acids. In DNA form, the CDR3 reads TGTGCCAGCAGTGCAGGGACAGGGCCGATCGAAAAACTGTTTTTT. Translation gives CASSAGTGPIEKLFF.

This clone has only one observation. The V and J genes are TRBV27 and TRBJ2-1; unclear D gene. V lost 8 bases and J 1 base, leaving 24 bases between the germline ends. Germline V lookup: CDR1 MNHEY, CDR2 SMNVEV (reference sequence). The CDR3 is 18 amino acids. CDR3 residues: CASGPWVPPLWSYNEQFF. CDR3 nucleotides: TGTGCCAGCGGCCCGTGGGTCCCCCCACTATGGTCCTACAATGAGCAGTTCTTC.

This chain connects TRBV9 to TRBJ2-2; D possibly corresponds to TRBD1 (5 bases). Per germline, CDR1 SGDLS and CDR2 YYNGEE. The CDR3 spans 16 residues. V lost 0 bases and J lost 6, with 15 bases in between. In DNA, the CDR3 is TGTGCCAGCAGCGTAGAGGGGATTTTAGGGGCCGGGGAGCTGTTTTTT. Translation: CASSVEGILGAGELFF.

This clone has just a few counts. The chain employs TRBV2 and TRBJ2-5, with a weak D call TRBD1 (5 bases). Germline values: CDR1 SNHLY, CDR2 FYNNEI. The V end lost 0 bases, the J end lost 5 bases, and 16 bases lay between the germline ends. The CDR3 spans 16 residues. The CDR3 bases are TGTGCCAGCAGTGAAGCGCTTCGCAGGGCTCGGGAGACCCAGTACTTC. Encoded protein: CASSEALRRARETQYF. Looking up the rest from reference TRBV2 and TRBJ2-5 gives the full variable domain: EPEVTQTPSHQVTQMGQEVILRCVPISNHLYFYWYRQILGQKVEFLVSFYNNEISEKSEIFDDQFSVERPDGSNFTLKIRSTKLEDSAMYFCASSEALRRARETQYFGPGTRLLVL.

The V gene is TRBV5-4, the J gene TRBJ2-3; 12 bases are shared with TRBD2. The germline V gene has CDR1 SGHNT and CDR2 YYREEE (reference sequence). V gave up 4 bases and J gave up 4 bases; unmatched junction bases: 4. This CDR3 is built from 15 residues. The CDR3 coding sequence is TGTGCCAGCAGCACAACTAGCGGGAGGTCAGATACGCAGTATTTT. This codes for CASSTTSGRSDTQYF.

CDR3 nucleotide sequence: TGCGCCAGCAGCCCTCCGGGACTGCGTTTCTACGAGCAGTACTTC. Protein: CASSPPGLRFYEQYF. The chain couples TRBV5-1 to TRBJ2-7, with D perhaps matching TRBD2 (6 bases). The CDR3 contains 15 residues. Trimming shortened V by 4 bases and J by 3 bases, and 17 bases separated the two germline ends. Germline CDR1 is SGHRS and CDR2 is YFSETQ.

V usage is TRBV6-6 and J usage is TRBJ1-5, with D possibly being TRBD1 (5 bases). The germline V and J ends were trimmed by 3 bases and 6 bases, with 12 bases remaining between them. CDR3 length equals 14 residues. Germline CDR1 MNHNY, CDR2 SVGAGI (reference sequence). The CDR3 here is CASSYRQGGQPQHF. The CDR3 DNA reads TGTGCCAGCAGTTATAGGCAGGGCGGTCAGCCCCAGCATTTT.

The chain has TRBV11-2 and TRBJ2-1, with D maybe TRBD2 (7 bases). The V end was cut by 5 bases, the J end by 5 bases, with 19 bases between. The CDR3 is made up of 16 amino acids. Per germline, CDR1 SGHAT and CDR2 FQNNGV. CDR3 sequence reads: CASSPGWGGADNEQFF. CDR3 coding DNA: TGTGCCAGCAGCCCTGGGTGGGGGGGCGCCGACAATGAGCAGTTCTTC.

This chain connects TRBV27 to TRBJ1-1; D unresolved. V dropped 3 bases and J dropped 0 bases, with 14 bases sitting between them. The length of the CDR3 is 16 residues. CDR1 and CDR2 (germline): MNHEY, SMNVEV (reference sequence). Written as DNA, the CDR3 is TGTGCCAGCAGTTTGAGATTGCCGGGTTTGAACACTGAAGCTTTCTTT. The encoded protein is CASSLRLPGLNTEAFF.

This sequence joins TRBV5-5 and TRBJ1-5; D remains unclear. This CDR3 contains 15 residues. Between the trimmed V and J ends, which lost 0 bases and 1 base, there was a span of 8 bases. CDR1 is SGHKS and CDR2 is YYEKEE in the germline V gene (reference sequence). DNA of the CDR3: TGTGCCAGCAGCTTGGTGAGTGTGAGCAATCAGCCCCAGCATTTT. This translates into CASSLVSVSNQPQHF.

The chain is built from TRBV28 and TRBJ2-7, with 10 bases identical to TRBD1. V shed 5 bases and J 8 bases; nucleotides not matched to a gene: 9. The CDR3 is 14 amino acids. CDR1 is MDHEN, CDR2 SYDVKM, per germline. The CDR3 loop reads CASSGPGQGYKQYF. The CDR3 DNA sequence: TGTGCCAGCAGTGGACCGGGACAGGGGTATAAGCAGTACTTC.

Only one count was recorded for this clone. The genes are TRBV7-2 and TRBJ1-1; TRBD1 is a possible D gene (5 bases). V lost 7 bases to trimming and J lost 1 base, with 13 bases between them. The CDR3 loop spans 14 amino acids. Per the germline V gene, CDR1 is SGHTA and CDR2 is FQGNSA. The chain's CDR3 is CASTKSTGNTEAFF. For the CDR3, the DNA is TGTGCCAGCACCAAGAGCACAGGGAACACTGAAGCTTTCTTT.

V usage is TRBV28 and J usage is TRBJ1-1; 9 bases fit TRBD1. Germline CDR1 is MDHEN and CDR2 is SYDVKM. This CDR3 is 13 amino acids long. Trimming cost V 5 bases and J 4 bases; bases outside gene matches: 2. CDR3 region: CASSGQGTTEAFF. The CDR3 nucleotides are TGTGCCAGCAGTGGACAGGGGACCACTGAAGCTTTCTTT.

The rearrangement joins TRBV15 to TRBJ2-3; 8 bases map to TRBD1. Germline V gives CDR1 LNHNV, CDR2 YYDKDF (reference sequence). The CDR3 spans 15 residues. V shed 3 bases and J 9 bases; nucleotides not matched to a gene: 11. The CDR3 region has the DNA TGTGCCACCAGCAGGCCCGGGACAGGAGGGGGGACGCAGTATTTT. Protein product: CATSRPGTGGGTQYF.

The rearrangement uses TRBV28 and TRBJ1-2, with D unresolved. V shed 6 bases and J shed 5 bases, with 13 bases lying between them. There are 13 residues in the CDR3. Germline-derived CDR1 and CDR2 are MDHEN and SYDVKM. The CDR3 loop reads CASRSQQSYGYTF. CDR3 nucleotide sequence: TGTGCCAGCAGGTCACAACAGAGTTATGGCTACACCTTC.

The chain employs TRBV19 and TRBJ2-1; 9 bases are shared with TRBD2. The CDR3 is 18 residues long. After removal of 1 base from V and 8 bases from J, the junction contained 15 bases not matched to a gene. Germline CDR1 reads LNHDA; CDR2 reads SQIVND (reference sequence). The CDR3 reads CASSIGGGRLAGKDEQFF. CDR3 DNA: TGTGCCAGTAGTATAGGCGGGGGTCGGCTAGCGGGAAAGGATGAGCAGTTCTTC.

The V call is TRBV7-2, the J call TRBJ2-7; TRBD2 matches at 10 bases. The CDR3 is made up of 15 amino acids. The J segment lost 4 bases and the V segment lost 4 bases, leaving 7 bases of the junction unmatched. Germline V CDR1 and CDR2: SGHTA, FQGNSA. The CDR3 protein is CASSSVASGSYEQYF. The CDR3 DNA reads as TGTGCCAGCAGCTCGGTAGCTAGCGGGAGTTACGAGCAGTACTTC.

This clone showed up many times. The CDR3 here is CSVADRGGRSSTEAFF. For the CDR3, the DNA is TGCAGCGTTGCGGACAGGGGTGGTCGGTCGTCGACTGAAGCTTTCTTT. This chain connects TRBV29-1 to TRBJ1-1; 9 bases are a match to TRBD1. Trimming cost V 4 bases and J 5 bases; bases outside gene matches: 14. The CDR3 length is 16 residues. Germline loops: CDR1 SQVTM, CDR2 ANQGSEA.

The chain links TRBV9 to TRBJ2-1; 13 bases align to TRBD2. V shed 3 bases and J 9 bases; nucleotides not matched to a gene: 3. This CDR3 has 14 amino acids. Germline V gene lookup returns CDR1 SGDLS and CDR2 YYNGEE. CDR3 in amino acids: CASSARTSGSEQFF. In DNA, the CDR3 is TGTGCCAGCAGCGCCCGGACTAGCGGGAGTGAGCAGTTCTTC.

The chain recombines TRBV2 with TRBJ1-4; maybe TRBD1 (6 bases). CDR1 and CDR2 from the germline V gene are SNHLY and FYNNEI. The CDR3 is 15 residues long. The V gene lost 4 bases and the J gene lost 8 bases, with 17 bases spanning the gap. CDR3 residues: CASSGPSGVQEKLFF. For the CDR3, the DNA is TGTGCCAGCAGTGGACCGTCAGGGGTTCAGGAAAAACTGTTTTTT.

The chain is built from TRBV9 and TRBJ2-5; D not resolved. V lost 0 bases to trimming and J lost 4 bases, with 10 bases between them. CDR3 length: 14 residues. Germline assignment: CDR1 SGDLS and CDR2 YYNGEE. The CDR3 reads CASSVGGLGETQYF. As DNA, the CDR3 is TGTGCCAGCAGCGTAGGCGGTTTAGGAGAGACCCAGTACTTC.

V gene TRBV6-5 combines with J gene TRBJ2-3, with 10 bases identical to TRBD2. Per the germline V gene, CDR1 is MNHEY and CDR2 is SVGAGI. This CDR3 has 12 residues. Trimming cost V 4 bases and J 8 bases; bases outside gene matches: 0. The CDR3 loop is CASSSSGSTQYF. The DNA of the CDR3 is TGTGCCAGCAGTTCTAGCGGGAGTACGCAGTATTTT.

The gene calls are TRBV13 and TRBJ1-1, with a tentative D call TRBD1 (5 bases). The CDR3 sequence is 12 residues long. Germline loops: CDR1 PRHDT, CDR2 FYEKMQ (reference sequence). V lost 5 bases and J lost 4, with 8 bases in between. CDR3 in DNA: TGTGCCAGCAGCCGGGGGGGCACTGAAGCTTTCTTT. Translated: CASSRGGTEAFF.

V usage is TRBV11-3 and J usage is TRBJ2-3; D is uncertain. The germline CDR1 and CDR2 sequences are SGHNT and YENEEA. This CDR3 region has 12 residues. V was clipped by 5 bases and J by 3 bases, with 6 bases between them. The CDR3 loop reads CASSLRTDTQYF. The CDR3 nucleotides are TGTGCCAGCAGCCTCAGGACAGATACGCAGTATTTT.

The chain couples TRBV25-1 to TRBJ1-1; D not certain. Germline loops: CDR1 MGHDK, CDR2 SYGVNS. Trimming stripped 2 bases from V and 1 base from J, with 5 bases between. The CDR3 spans 13 residues. For the CDR3, the DNA is TGTGCCAGCAGTGAAGCGGGGAACACTGAAGCTTTCTTT. This translates into CASSEAGNTEAFF. The whole variable domain, filled in from reference TRBV25-1 and TRBJ1-1, reads EADIYQTPRYLVIGTGKKITLECSQTMGHDKMYWYQQDPGMELHLIHYSYGVNSTEKGDLSSESTVSRIRTEHFPLTLESARPSHTSQYLCASSEAGNTEAFFGQGTRLTVV.

The chain couples TRBV5-4 to TRBJ1-1; D not resolved. Trimming removed 4 bases from V and 1 base from J, with 8 bases in between. CDR3 length: 13 residues. Germline V gives CDR1 SGHNT, CDR2 YYREEE (reference sequence). The chain's CDR3 is CASSGEANTEAFF. The CDR3 DNA reads as TGTGCCAGCAGCGGAGAGGCGAACACTGAAGCTTTCTTT.

This chain uses TRBV7-2 with TRBJ2-1; 12 bases match TRBD2. Germline values: CDR1 SGHTA, CDR2 FQGNSA. With 2 bases clipped from V and 2 bases from J, the junction kept 10 bases outside the gene matches. There are 19 residues in the CDR3. In nucleotides, the CDR3 is TGTGCCAGCAGCTTAATTCCCCGACTAGCGGGAGACACCTACAATGAGCAGTTCTTC. It encodes CASSLIPRLAGDTYNEQFF.

The chain combines TRBV4-2 with TRBJ2-4; 11 nucleotides line up with TRBD2. CDR3 length: 20 amino acids. Unmatched junction bases numbered 16, after V lost 3 bases and J lost 3 bases. Germline CDR1 reads LGHNA; CDR2 reads YNFKEQ. The CDR3 spells CASSQSTLAGGIGSKNIQYF. CDR3 in DNA: TGTGCCAGCAGCCAGTCGACCCTAGCGGGGGGAATTGGCAGCAAAAACATTCAGTACTTC.

V and J are TRBV19 and TRBJ2-1, with 7 positions matching TRBD2. With 0 bases clipped from V and 7 bases from J, the junction kept 6 bases outside the gene matches. Germline V gene lookup returns CDR1 LNHDA and CDR2 SQIVND (reference sequence). The length of the CDR3 is 15 residues. CDR3 sequence: CASSIEGGSRNEQFF. The DNA of the CDR3 is TGTGCCAGTAGTATAGAGGGCGGGAGTCGGAATGAGCAGTTCTTC.